These T cell receptor beta chains were read from a single sample in a study of early T cells in non-severe SARS-CoV-2 infection. TCRdb passed the 5' RACE reads through MiXCR, listing each CDR3 protein once. The table has tens of thousands of distinct CDR3 sequences, approximately 6.1% seen once. Sequenced sample: whole blood. The receptors here all came from an adult who was a healthcare worker with PCR-confirmed SARS-CoV-2 infection or an uninfected control (not recorded which). Each CDR3 is given with its conserved first and last residue. D genes are given only for firm matches. Some rows mark clone size as missing; the rest say once, few, many or name a class of expanded clone.

J	size	V	D	length	CDR3	DNA
TRBJ2-3	-	TRBV6-5	TRBD1	16	CASSSTRGTGADTQYF	TGTGCCAGCAGTTCTACTCGGGGGACAGGGGCCGATACGCAGTATTTT
TRBJ1-4	-	TRBV9	-	14	CASSVGALPGKLFF	TGTGCCAGCAGCGTAGGGGCCTTACCTGGGAAACTGTTTTTT
TRBJ1-1	many	TRBV28	-	11	CASSSLTEAFF	TGTGCCAGCAGCTCCCTAACTGAAGCTTTCTTT
TRBJ2-5	medium-sized	TRBV6-4	TRBD2	15	CASSPMAGERETQYF	TGTGCCAGCAGTCCAATGGCGGGAGAAAGGGAGACCCAGTACTTC
TRBJ2-1	many	TRBV6-2/TRBV6-3	TRBD2	19	CASSSGLAGGSSSYNEQFF	TGTGCCAGCAGTTCGGGACTAGCGGGAGGCTCGAGCTCCTACAATGAGCAGTTCTTC
TRBJ2-5	many	TRBV14	-	15	CASSQDRTKQETQYF	TGTGCCAGCAGCCAAGATCGGACAAAGCAAGAGACCCAGTACTTC
TRBJ2-2	many	TRBV14	-	15	CASSHEGVNTGELFF	TGTGCCAGCAGTCACGAGGGCGTCAACACCGGGGAGCTGTTTTTT
TRBJ2-5	many	TRBV7-8	-	16	CASSLAPGPGVETQYF	TGTGCCAGCAGCTTAGCGCCGGGACCAGGGGTAGAGACCCAGTACTTC
TRBJ2-6	many	TRBV7-9	-	14	CGTPRVTGANVLTF	TGTGGTACCCCCAGGGTTACTGGGGCCAACGTCCTGACTTTC
TRBJ2-7	many	TRBV6-1	TRBD1	15	CASSDPGQEVYEQYF	TGTGCCAGCAGTGACCCTGGACAGGAGGTCTACGAGCAGTACTTC
TRBJ2-2	many	TRBV6-6	TRBD2	16	CASSYPGLAGTGELFF	TGTGCCAGCAGTTACCCGGGACTAGCGGGAACCGGGGAGCTGTTTTTT
TRBJ1-6	few	TRBV20-1	-	15	CSARESEAVNSPLHF	TGCAGTGCTAGAGAAAGTGAGGCAGTAAATTCACCCCTCCACTTT
TRBJ1-6	medium-sized	TRBV11-2	TRBD1	15	CASSSGGNWNSPLHF	TGTGCCAGCAGCTCAGGGGGCAACTGGAATTCACCCCTCCACTTT
TRBJ2-1	many	TRBV14	TRBD2	17	CASSRGLAGEGYNEQFF	TGTGCCAGCAGCCGCGGACTAGCGGGAGAGGGCTACAATGAGCAGTTCTTC
TRBJ2-2	many	TRBV14	-	14	CASSQVLATGELFF	TGTGCCAGCAGCCAAGTTCTAGCTACCGGGGAGCTGTTTTTT
TRBJ1-2	many	TRBV20-1	-	13	CSAKEKSNYGYTF	TGCAGTGCCAAGGAAAAATCTAACTATGGCTACACCTTC
TRBJ1-1	few	TRBV7-3	-	13	CASSLTRNTEAFF	TGTGCCAGCAGCTTAACGAGGAACACTGAAGCTTTCTTT
TRBJ2-1	medium-sized	TRBV5-1	TRBD2	14	CASEGTSGSNEQFF	TGCGCCAGCGAAGGGACTAGCGGGAGCAATGAGCAGTTCTTC
TRBJ2-1	-	TRBV9	-	15	CASSEERASYNEQFF	TGTGCCAGCAGCGAGGAGCGGGCGTCCTACAATGAGCAGTTCTTC
TRBJ2-6	many	TRBV28	TRBD1	15	CASRPQGAGANVLTF	TGTGCCAGCAGGCCTCAGGGGGCTGGGGCCAACGTCCTGACTTTC
TRBJ2-4	many	TRBV27	-	15	CASSRNTVAKNIQYF	TGTGCCAGCAGTCGAAACACCGTAGCCAAAAACATTCAGTACTTC
TRBJ2-7	many	TRBV20-1	-	15	CSAQLYRDGVYEQYF	TGCAGTGCGCAACTTTACCGGGACGGTGTATACGAGCAGTACTTC